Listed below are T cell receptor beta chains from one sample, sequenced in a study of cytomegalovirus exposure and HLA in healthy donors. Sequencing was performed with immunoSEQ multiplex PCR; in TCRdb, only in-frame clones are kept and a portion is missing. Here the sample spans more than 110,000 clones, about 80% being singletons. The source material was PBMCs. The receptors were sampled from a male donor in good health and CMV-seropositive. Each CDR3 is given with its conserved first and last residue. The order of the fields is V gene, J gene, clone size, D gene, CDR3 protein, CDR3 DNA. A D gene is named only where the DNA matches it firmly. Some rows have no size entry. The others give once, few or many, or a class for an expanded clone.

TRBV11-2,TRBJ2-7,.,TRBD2,CASSGGLAGGGYEQYF,TGTGCCAGCAGCGGGGGACTAGCGGGAGGGGGGTACGAGCAGTACTTC
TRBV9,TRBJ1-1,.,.,CASSVGAGGRLDTEAFF,TGTGCCAGCAGCGTAGGGGCCGGGGGGCGCTTGGATACTGAAGCTTTCTTT
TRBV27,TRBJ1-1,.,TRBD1,CASSFMGQQLAFF,TGTGCCAGCAGTTTCATGGGACAGCAGCTAGCTTTCTTT
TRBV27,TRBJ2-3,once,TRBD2,CASSFSAGGFTQYF,TGTGCCAGCAGTTTTTCAGCGGGAGGTTTTACGCAGTATTTT
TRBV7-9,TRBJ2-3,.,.,CASSQSGSTSDTQYF,TGTGCCAGCAGCCAAAGCGGGTCGACATCAGATACGCAGTATTTT
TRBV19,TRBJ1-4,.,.,CASSGGENEKLFF,TGTGCCAGTAGTGGCGGGGAAAATGAAAAACTGTTTTTT
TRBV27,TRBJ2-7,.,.,CASSLVLADEQYF,TGTGCCAGCAGTTTGGTACTAGCAGACGAGCAGTACTTC
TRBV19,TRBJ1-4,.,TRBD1,CASSITGQGLFATNEKLFF,TGTGCCAGTAGTATCACGGGACAGGGACTCTTTGCAACTAATGAAAAACTGTTTTTT
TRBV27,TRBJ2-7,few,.,CASTLGPGSPEQYF,TGTGCCAGCACTTTGGGGCCAGGATCCCCCGAGCAGTACTTC
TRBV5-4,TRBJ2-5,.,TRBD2,CASSLELAGQETQYF,TGTGCCAGCAGCTTGGAACTAGCGGGCCAAGAGACCCAGTACTTC
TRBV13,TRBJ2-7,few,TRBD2,CASSLLGGGKYEQYF,TGTGCCAGCAGCTTATTGGGGGGGGGAAAATACGAGCAGTACTTC
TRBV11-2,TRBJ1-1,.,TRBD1,CASSLMLGTGGTEAFF,TGTGCCAGCAGCTTAATGCTCGGGACAGGGGGGACTGAAGCTTTCTTT
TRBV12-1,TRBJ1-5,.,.,CASSFPHGSKAQHF,TGTGCCAGCAGCTTTCCCCACGGTAGCAAGGCCCAGCATTTT
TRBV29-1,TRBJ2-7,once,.,CSAHLQAGRSYEQYF,TGCAGCGCCCACCTTCAAGCGGGCCGGTCCTACGAGCAGTACTTC
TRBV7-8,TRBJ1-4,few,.,CASSSRDVGTNEKLFF,TGTGCCAGCAGCTCCAGGGATGTGGGGACTAATGAAAAACTGTTTTTT
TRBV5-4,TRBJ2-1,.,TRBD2,CASSLAFGGYNEQFF,TGTGCCAGCAGCTTGGCCTTCGGGGGGTACAATGAGCAGTTCTTC
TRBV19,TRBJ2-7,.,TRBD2,CASSPNGRGSGSYEQYF,TGTGCCAGTAGTCCCAACGGGAGAGGTAGCGGGAGTTACGAGCAGTACTTC
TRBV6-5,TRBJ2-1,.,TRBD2,CASSYSSGSSYNEQFF,TGTGCCAGCAGTTACTCGAGCGGGAGCTCCTACAATGAGCAGTTCTTC
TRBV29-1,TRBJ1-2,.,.,CSVERTAEIRYGYPF,TGCAGCGTTGAAAGGACAGCCGAAATACGCTATGGCTACCCCTTC
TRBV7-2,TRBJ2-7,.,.,CASSLTYRDEQYF,TGTGCCAGCAGCTTGACGTACAGGGATGAGCAGTACTTC
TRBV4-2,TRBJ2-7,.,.,CASSQALADSSYEQYF,TGTGCCAGCAGCCAAGCGCTAGCCGATAGCTCCTACGAGCAGTACTTC
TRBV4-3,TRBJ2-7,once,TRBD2,CASSQGTSSYEQYF,TGCGCCAGCAGCCAGGGGACTAGCTCCTACGAGCAGTACTTC